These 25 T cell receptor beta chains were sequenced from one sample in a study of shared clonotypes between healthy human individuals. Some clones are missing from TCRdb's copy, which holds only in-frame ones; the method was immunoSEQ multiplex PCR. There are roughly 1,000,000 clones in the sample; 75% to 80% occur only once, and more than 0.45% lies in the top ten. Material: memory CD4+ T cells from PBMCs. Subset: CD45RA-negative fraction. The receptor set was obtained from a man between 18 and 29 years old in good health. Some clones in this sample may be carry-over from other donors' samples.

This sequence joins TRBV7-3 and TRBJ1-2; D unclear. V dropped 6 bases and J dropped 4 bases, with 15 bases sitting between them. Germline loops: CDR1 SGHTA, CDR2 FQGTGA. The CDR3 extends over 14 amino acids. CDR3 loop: CASSLQPGSYGYTF. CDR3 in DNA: TGTGCCAGCAGTTTACAGCCGGGATCCTATGGCTACACCTTC.

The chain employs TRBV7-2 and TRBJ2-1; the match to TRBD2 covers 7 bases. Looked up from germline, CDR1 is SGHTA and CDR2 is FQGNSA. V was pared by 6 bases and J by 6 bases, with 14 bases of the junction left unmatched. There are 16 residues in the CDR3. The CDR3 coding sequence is TGTGCCAGCAGGAGTCCCGGACTAGGGCCGGGCAATGAGCAGTTCTTC. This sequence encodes CASRSPGLGPGNEQFF.

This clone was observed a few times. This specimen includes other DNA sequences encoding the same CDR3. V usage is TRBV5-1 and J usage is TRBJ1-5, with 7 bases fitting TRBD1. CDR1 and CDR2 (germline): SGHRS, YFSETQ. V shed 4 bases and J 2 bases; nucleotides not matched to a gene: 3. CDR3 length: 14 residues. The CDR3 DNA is TGCGCCAGCAGCACCGGGACAGGCAATCAGCCCCAGCATTTT. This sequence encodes CASSTGTGNQPQHF.

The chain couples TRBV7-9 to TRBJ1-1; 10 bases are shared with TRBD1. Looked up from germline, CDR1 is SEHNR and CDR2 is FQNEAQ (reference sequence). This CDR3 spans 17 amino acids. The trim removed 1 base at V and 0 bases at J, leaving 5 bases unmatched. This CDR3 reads CASSLDPGQGMNTEAFF. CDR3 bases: TGTGCCAGCAGCTTAGACCCGGGACAGGGGATGAACACTGAAGCTTTCTTT.

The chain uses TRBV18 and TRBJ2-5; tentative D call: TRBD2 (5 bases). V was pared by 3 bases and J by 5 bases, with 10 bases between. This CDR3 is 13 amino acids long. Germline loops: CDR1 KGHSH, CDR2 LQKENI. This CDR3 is CASSPQRGETQYF. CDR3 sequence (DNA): TGTGCCAGCTCACCTCAACGAGGGGAGACCCAGTACTTC.

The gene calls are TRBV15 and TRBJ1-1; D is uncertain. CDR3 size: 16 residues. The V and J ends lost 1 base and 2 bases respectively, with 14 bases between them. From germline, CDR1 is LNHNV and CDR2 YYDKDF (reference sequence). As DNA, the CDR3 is TGTGCCACCAGCAGAGGGAGGTCCGTTATAAACACTGAAGCTTTCTTT. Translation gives CATSRGRSVINTEAFF.

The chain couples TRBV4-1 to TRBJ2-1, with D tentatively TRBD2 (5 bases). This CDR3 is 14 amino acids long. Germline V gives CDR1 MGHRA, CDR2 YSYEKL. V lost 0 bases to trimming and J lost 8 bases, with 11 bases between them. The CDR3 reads CASSQDPGSDEQFF. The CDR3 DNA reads TGCGCCAGCAGCCAAGATCCGGGAAGCGATGAGCAGTTCTTC.

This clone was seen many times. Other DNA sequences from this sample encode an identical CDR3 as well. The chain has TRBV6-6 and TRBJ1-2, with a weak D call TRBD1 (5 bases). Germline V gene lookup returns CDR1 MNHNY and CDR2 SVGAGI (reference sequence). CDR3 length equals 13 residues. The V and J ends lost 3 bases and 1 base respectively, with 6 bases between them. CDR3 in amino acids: CASSYDSNYGYTF. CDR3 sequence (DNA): TGTGCCAGCAGTTATGACAGTAACTATGGCTACACCTTC.

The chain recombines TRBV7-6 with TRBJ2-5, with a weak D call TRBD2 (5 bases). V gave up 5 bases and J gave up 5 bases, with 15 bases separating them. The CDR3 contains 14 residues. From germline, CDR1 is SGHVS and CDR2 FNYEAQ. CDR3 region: CASSPGLRGETQYF. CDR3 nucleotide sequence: TGTGCCAGCAGCCCCGGACTGCGCGGGGAGACCCAGTACTTC.

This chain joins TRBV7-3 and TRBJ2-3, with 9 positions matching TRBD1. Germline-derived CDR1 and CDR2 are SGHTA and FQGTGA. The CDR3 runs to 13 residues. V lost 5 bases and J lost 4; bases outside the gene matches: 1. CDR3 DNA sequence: TGTGCCAGCAGCCGGGACAGGGCAGATACGCAGTATTTT. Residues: CASSRDRADTQYF. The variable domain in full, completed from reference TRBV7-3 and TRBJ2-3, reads GAGVSQTPSNKVTEKGKYVELRCDPISGHTALYWYRQSLGQGPEFLIYFQGTGAADDSGLPNDRFFAVRPEGSVSTLKIQRTERGDSAVYLCASSRDRADTQYFGPGTRLTVL.

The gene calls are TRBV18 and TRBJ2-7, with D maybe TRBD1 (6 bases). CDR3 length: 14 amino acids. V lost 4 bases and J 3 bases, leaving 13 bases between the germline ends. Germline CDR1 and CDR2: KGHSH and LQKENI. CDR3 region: CASSRADSYYEQYF. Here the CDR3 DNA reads TGTGCCAGCTCACGAGCGGACAGTTACTACGAGCAGTACTTC. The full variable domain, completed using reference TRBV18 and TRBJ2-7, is NAGVMQNPRHLVRRRGQEARLRCSPMKGHSHVYWYRQLPEEGLKFMVYLQKENIIDESGMPKERFSAEFPKEGPSILRIQQVVRGDSAAYFCASSRADSYYEQYFGPGTRLTVT.

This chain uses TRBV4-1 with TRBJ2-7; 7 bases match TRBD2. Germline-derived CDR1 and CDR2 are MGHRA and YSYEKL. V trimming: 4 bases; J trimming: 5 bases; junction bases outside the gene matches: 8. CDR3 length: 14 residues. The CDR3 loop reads CASSLWTRGNEQYF. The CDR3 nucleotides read TGCGCCAGCAGCCTATGGACTAGAGGGAACGAGCAGTACTTC.

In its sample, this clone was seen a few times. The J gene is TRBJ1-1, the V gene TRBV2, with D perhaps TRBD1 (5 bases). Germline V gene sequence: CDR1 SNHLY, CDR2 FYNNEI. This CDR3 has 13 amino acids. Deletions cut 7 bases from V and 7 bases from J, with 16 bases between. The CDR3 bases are TGTGCCAGCACGGGACGGAGAGGCTTTGAAGCTTTCTTT. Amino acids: CASTGRRGFEAFF.

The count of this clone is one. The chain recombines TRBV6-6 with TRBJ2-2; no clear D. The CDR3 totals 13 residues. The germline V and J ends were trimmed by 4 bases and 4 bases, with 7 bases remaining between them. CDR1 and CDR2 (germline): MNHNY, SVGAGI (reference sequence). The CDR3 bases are TGTGCCAGCAGTTTCATCAGCACCGGGGAGCTGTTTTTT. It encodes CASSFISTGELFF.

CDR3 DNA: TGTGCCAGCAGCACCCGGGTCTTACAGGGAGGTCAGCCCCAGCATTTT. Amino acids: CASSTRVLQGGQPQHF. This chain connects TRBV5-8 to TRBJ1-5, with D possibly TRBD1 on 6 matching bases. V lost 4 bases to trimming and J lost 6 bases, with 20 bases between them. The CDR3 is made up of 16 amino acids. Germline V gene lookup returns CDR1 SGHTS and CDR2 YDEGEE.

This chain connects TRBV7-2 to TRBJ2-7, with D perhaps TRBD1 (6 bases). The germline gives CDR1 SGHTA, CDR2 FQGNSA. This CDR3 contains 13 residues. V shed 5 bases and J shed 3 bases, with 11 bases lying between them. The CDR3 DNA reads TGTGCCAGCAGCGTAAGACAGGTCTACGAGCAGTACTTC. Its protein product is CASSVRQVYEQYF.

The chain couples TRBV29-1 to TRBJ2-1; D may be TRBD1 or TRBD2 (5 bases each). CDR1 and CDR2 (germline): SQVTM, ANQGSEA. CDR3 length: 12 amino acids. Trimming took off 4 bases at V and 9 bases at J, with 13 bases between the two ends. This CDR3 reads CSVAPLGGEQFF. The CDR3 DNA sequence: TGCAGCGTTGCCCCCCTTGGGGGTGAGCAGTTCTTC.

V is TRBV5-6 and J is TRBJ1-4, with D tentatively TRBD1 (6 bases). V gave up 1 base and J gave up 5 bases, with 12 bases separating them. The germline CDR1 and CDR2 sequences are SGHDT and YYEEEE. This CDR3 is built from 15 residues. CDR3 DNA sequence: TGTGCCAGCAGCTTGAAGGGGGACGGAAATGAAAAACTGTTTTTT. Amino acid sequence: CASSLKGDGNEKLFF.

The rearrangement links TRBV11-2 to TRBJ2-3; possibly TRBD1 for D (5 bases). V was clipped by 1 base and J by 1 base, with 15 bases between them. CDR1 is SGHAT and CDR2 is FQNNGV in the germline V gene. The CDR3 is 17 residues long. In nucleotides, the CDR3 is TGTGCCAGCAGCTTAGTGGCAGGGCCCTCCCGCACAGATACGCAGTATTTT. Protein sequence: CASSLVAGPSRTDTQYF.

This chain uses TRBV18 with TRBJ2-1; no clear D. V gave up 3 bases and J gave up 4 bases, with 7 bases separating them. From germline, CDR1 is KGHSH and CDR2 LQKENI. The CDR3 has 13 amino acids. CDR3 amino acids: CASSPSRYNEQFF. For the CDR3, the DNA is TGTGCCAGCTCACCCTCCAGATACAATGAGCAGTTCTTC.

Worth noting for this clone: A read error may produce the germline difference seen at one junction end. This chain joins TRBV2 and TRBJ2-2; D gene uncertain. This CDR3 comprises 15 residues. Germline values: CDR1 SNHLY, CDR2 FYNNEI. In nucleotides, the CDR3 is TGTGCCAGCAGTGAGGCGGAACCGAACATCGGGGAGCTGTTTTTT. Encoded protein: CASSEAEPNIGELFF.

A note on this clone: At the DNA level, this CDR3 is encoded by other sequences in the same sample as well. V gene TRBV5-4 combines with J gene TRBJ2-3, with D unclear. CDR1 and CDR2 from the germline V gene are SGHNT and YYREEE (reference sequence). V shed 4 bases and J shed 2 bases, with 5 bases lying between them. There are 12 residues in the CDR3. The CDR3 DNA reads TGTGCCAGCAGCCAGGACACAGATACGCAGTATTTT. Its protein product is CASSQDTDTQYF.

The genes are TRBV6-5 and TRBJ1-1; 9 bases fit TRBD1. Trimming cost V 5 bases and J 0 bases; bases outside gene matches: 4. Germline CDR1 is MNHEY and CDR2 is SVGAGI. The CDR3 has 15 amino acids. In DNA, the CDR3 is TGTGCCAGCAGTACCTGGGACAGGGTGAACACTGAAGCTTTCTTT. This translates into CASSTWDRVNTEAFF.

CDR3 sequence (DNA): TGTGCCAGCAGCCCAGGACAGTACGCAGATACGCAGTATTTT. It translates to CASSPGQYADTQYF. The V gene is TRBV7-2, the J gene TRBJ2-3, with a tentative D call TRBD1 (6 bases). Germline-derived CDR1 and CDR2 are SGHTA and FQGNSA. The V gene lost 5 bases and the J gene lost 4 bases, with 13 bases spanning the gap. There are 14 residues in the CDR3.

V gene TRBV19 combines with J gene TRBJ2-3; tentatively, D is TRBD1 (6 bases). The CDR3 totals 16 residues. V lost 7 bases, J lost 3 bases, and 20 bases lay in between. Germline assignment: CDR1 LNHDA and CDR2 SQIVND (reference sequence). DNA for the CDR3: TGTGCCAGTAACCCTGATACAGGGTACGGAACAGATACGCAGTATTTT. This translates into CASNPDTGYGTDTQYF.